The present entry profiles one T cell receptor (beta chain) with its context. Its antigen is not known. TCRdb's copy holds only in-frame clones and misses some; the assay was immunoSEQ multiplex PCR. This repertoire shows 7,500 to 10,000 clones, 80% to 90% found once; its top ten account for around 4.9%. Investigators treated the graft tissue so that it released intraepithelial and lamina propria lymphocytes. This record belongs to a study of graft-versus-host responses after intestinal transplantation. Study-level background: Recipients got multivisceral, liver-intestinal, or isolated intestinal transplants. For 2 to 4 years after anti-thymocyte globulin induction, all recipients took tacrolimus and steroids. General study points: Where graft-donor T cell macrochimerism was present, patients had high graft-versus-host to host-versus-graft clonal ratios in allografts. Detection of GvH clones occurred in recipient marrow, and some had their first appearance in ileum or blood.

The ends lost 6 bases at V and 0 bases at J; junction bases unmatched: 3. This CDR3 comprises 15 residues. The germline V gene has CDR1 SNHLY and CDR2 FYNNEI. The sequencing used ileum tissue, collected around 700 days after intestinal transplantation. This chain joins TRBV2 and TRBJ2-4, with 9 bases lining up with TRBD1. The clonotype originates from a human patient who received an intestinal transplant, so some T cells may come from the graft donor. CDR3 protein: CASRGDREAKNIQYF. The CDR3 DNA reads TGTGCCAGCAGGGGGGACAGGGAAGCCAAAAACATTCAGTACTTC.